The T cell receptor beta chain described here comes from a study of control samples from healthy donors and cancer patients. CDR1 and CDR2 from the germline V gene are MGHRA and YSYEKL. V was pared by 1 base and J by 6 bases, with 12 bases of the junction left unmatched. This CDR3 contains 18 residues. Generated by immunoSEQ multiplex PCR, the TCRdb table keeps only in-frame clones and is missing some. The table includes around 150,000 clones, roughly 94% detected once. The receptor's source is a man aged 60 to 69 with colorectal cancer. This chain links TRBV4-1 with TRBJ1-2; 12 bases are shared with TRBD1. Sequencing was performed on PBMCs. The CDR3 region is CASSQAPGQGARGHGYTF. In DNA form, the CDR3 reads TGCGCCAGCAGCCAAGCTCCGGGACAGGGGGCGCGTGGCCATGGCTACACCTTC.